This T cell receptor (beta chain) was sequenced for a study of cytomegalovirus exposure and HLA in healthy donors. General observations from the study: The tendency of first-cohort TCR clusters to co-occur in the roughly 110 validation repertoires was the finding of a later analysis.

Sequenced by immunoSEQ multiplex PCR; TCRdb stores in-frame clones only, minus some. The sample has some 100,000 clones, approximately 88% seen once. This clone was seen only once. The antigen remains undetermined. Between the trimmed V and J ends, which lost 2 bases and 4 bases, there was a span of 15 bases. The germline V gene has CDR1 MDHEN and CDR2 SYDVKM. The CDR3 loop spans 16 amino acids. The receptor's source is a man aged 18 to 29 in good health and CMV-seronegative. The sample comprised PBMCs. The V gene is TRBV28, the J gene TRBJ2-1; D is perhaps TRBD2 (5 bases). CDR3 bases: TGTGCCAGCAGTTTACTCTTGGGAGTTTCGTACAATGAGCAGTTCTTC. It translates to CASSLLLGVSYNEQFF. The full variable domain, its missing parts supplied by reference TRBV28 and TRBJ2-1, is DVKVTQSSRYLVKRTGEKVFLECVQDMDHENMFWYRQDPGLGLRLIYFSYDVKMKEKGDIPEGYSVSREKKERFSLILESASTNQTSMYLCASSLLLGVSYNEQFFGPGTRLTVL.